A selection of T cell receptor beta chains follows, all from one sample in a study of cytomegalovirus exposure and HLA in healthy donors. TCRdb's table, derived via immunoSEQ multiplex PCR, lists solely in-frame clones and lacks some. The sample contains 65,000 to 85,000 clones, almost 80% of which appear only once. Material for sequencing was PBMCs. The source of these receptors is a middle-aged woman in good health and CMV-seropositive. Both conserved end residues are part of each CDR3. A D gene is named only where the DNA matches it firmly. Some rows mark clone size as missing; the rest say once, few, many or name a class of expanded clone.

v_gene	j_gene	abundance	d_gene	CDR3nt	CDR3aa
TRBV30	TRBJ1-5	few	TRBD1	TGTGCCTGGAGTTCGGGACAGGGGGCAGTTCAGCCCCAGCATTTT	CAWSSGQGAVQPQHF
TRBV5-6	TRBJ2-5	.	.	TGTGCCAGCAGCCCCACCCAGGGTCGAGTTGGGGATAGAGAGACCCAGTACTTC	CASSPTQGRVGDRETQYF
TRBV2	TRBJ2-7	.	TRBD1	TGTGCCAGCACCCCGGACCTGACAGGGGCAAACGAGCAGTACTTC	CASTPDLTGANEQYF
TRBV18	TRBJ1-1	few	TRBD1	TGTGCCAGCTCCCTCGGGACAGACGGCACTGAAGCTTTCTTT	CASSLGTDGTEAFF
TRBV19	TRBJ1-4	.	.	TGTGCCAGCACCCCGGCGGGATTCGGAGAAAAACTGTTTTTT	CASTPAGFGEKLFF
TRBV28	TRBJ1-2	.	TRBD1	TGTGCCAGCAGCACCCTCGACTATGGGACAGGGGGCGGCGGCTACACCTTC	CASSTLDYGTGGGGYTF
TRBV2	TRBJ1-4	.	TRBD1	TGTGCCAGCAGTGACGGGACAGGGAGTGAAAAACTGTTTTTT	CASSDGTGSEKLFF
TRBV2	TRBJ1-5	.	.	TGTGCCAGCGTAGCAGGGCCTAATCAGCCCCAGCATTTT	CASVAGPNQPQHF
TRBV6-1	TRBJ1-5	many	TRBD1	TGTGCCTCCCTACAGGGGAACAATCAGCCCCAGCATTTT	CASLQGNNQPQHF
TRBV6-1	TRBJ1-3	.	.	TGTGCCAGCAGTGCAAAAGGGGGCTCTGGAAACACCATATATTTT	CASSAKGGSGNTIYF